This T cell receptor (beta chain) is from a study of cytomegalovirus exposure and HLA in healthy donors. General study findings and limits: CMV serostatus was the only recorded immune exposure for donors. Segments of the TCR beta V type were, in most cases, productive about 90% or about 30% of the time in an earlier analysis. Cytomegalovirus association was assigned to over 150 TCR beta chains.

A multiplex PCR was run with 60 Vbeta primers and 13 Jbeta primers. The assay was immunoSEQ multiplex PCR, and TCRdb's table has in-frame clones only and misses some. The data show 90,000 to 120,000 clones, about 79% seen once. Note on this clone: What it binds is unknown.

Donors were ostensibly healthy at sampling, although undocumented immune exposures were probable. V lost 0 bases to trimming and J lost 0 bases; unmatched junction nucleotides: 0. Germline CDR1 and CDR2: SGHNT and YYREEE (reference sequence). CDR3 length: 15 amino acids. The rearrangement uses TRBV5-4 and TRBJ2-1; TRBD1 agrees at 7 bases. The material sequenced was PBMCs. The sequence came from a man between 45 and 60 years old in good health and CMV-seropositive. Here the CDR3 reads CASSLGDSSYNEQFF. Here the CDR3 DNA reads TGTGCCAGCAGCTTGGGGGACAGCTCCTACAATGAGCAGTTCTTC. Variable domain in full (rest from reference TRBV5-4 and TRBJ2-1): ETGVTQSPTHLIKTRGQQVTLRCSSQSGHNTVSWYQQALGQGPQFIFQYYREEENGRGNFPPRFSGLQFPNYSSELNVNALELDDSALYLCASSLGDSSYNEQFFGPGTRLTVL.